These 27 T cell receptor beta chains came from one sample sequenced in a study of siplizumab effects on memory and regulatory T cells. Profiling relied on immunoSEQ multiplex PCR, and the TCRdb table lists in-frame clones only, not all of them. The sample has 87,000 or so clones, over 85% seen once. The sequenced sample consisted of non-Treg CD4+ T cells sorted from blood. These receptors all come from a human donor in good health.

This clone has a single count. This sequence joins TRBV11-3 and TRBJ2-7; D might be TRBD2 (6 bases). The V and J ends lost 0 bases and 5 bases respectively, with 14 bases between them. The CDR3 spans 15 residues. From germline, CDR1 is SGHNT and CDR2 YENEEA. The CDR3 DNA is TGTGCCAGCAGCTTAGATCCCCTGCGGGAAGACGAGCAGTACTTC. Protein: CASSLDPLREDEQYF. The whole variable domain, remainder taken from reference TRBV11-3 and TRBJ2-7, is EAGVVQSPRYKIIEKKQPVAFWCNPISGHNTLYWYLQNLGQGPELLIRYENEEAVDDSQLPKDRFSAERLKGVDSTLKIQPAELGDSAVYLCASSLDPLREDEQYFGPGTRLTVT.

CDR3 sequence (DNA): TGTGCCAGCAGGACTAGCGGGGAACAAGAGACCCAGTACTTC. Its protein product is CASRTSGEQETQYF. The V and J genes are TRBV19 and TRBJ2-5; 12 positions match TRBD2. J was trimmed by 2 bases and V by 9 bases; bases with no gene match: 4. The CDR3 loop spans 14 amino acids. Germline values: CDR1 LNHDA, CDR2 SQIVND (reference sequence).

The V and J genes are TRBV18 and TRBJ1-1, with D hard to call. CDR1 is KGHSH and CDR2 is LQKENI in the germline V gene. The germline V and J ends were trimmed by 1 base and 6 bases, with 6 bases remaining between them. The CDR3 runs 12 residues. The chain's CDR3 is CASSPQGSEAFF. The CDR3 DNA is TGTGCCAGCTCACCACAGGGCTCTGAAGCTTTCTTT.

This chain links TRBV6-1 with TRBJ1-4, with a tentative D call TRBD1 (6 bases). The germline V gene encodes CDR1 MNHNS and CDR2 SASEGT. V was clipped by 2 bases and J by 4 bases, with 11 bases between them. This CDR3 contains 15 residues. CDR3 in amino acids: CASSERVGGNEKLFF. In nucleotides, the CDR3 is TGTGCCAGCAGTGAAAGGGTAGGGGGTAATGAAAAACTGTTTTTT.

The chain recombines TRBV7-5 with TRBJ1-5; the DNA was not compared with TRBD1, the D call given in the table. TRBV7-5 is assigned pseudogene status. The CDR3 consists of 12 residues. This chain's CDR3 is CAVRDINQPQHF. The CDR3 nucleotides are TGTGCCGTCCGGGACATTAATCAGCCCCAGCATTTT.

This chain links TRBV30 with TRBJ2-3, with unresolved D. Germline V lookup: CDR1 GTSNPN, CDR2 SVGIG (reference sequence). The length of the CDR3 is 10 residues. The V and J ends lost 4 bases and 4 bases respectively, with 3 bases between them. This chain's CDR3 is CAWKADTQYF. As DNA, the CDR3 is TGTGCCTGGAAGGCAGATACGCAGTATTTT.

The chain carries TRBV5-1 and TRBJ2-5, with D unresolved. V dropped 0 bases and J dropped 4 bases, with 4 bases sitting between them. This CDR3 is built from 12 residues. From germline, CDR1 is SGHRS and CDR2 YFSETQ. CDR3 bases: TGCGCCAGCAGCTTGGTGGGAGAGACCCAGTACTTC. Amino acid sequence: CASSLVGETQYF.

The rearrangement uses TRBV6-6 and TRBJ1-2, with 8 bases fitting TRBD1. The CDR3 has 15 amino acids. Germline trimming cut 6 bases from V and 2 bases from J; bases unmatched to any gene: 8. Germline CDR1 MNHNY, CDR2 SVGAGI (reference sequence). The CDR3 here is CASRARDRRNYGYTF. The DNA for the CDR3 is TGTGCCAGCAGGGCCCGGGACAGGAGAAACTATGGCTACACCTTC.

This sequence joins TRBV30 and TRBJ1-5; 10 positions agree with TRBD1. This CDR3 region has 14 residues. Per germline, CDR1 GTSNPN and CDR2 SVGIG (reference sequence). The V segment lost 1 base and the J segment 7 bases; nucleotides outside the gene matches: 4. CDR3 protein: CAWSAGTGVQPQHF. For the CDR3, the DNA is TGTGCCTGGAGTGCCGGGACAGGGGTACAGCCCCAGCATTTT.

V is TRBV4-2 and J is TRBJ2-2; D possibly uses TRBD1 or TRBD2 (5 bases each). The CDR3 length is 17 residues. Germline V gene sequence: CDR1 LGHNA, CDR2 YNFKEQ. V shed 0 bases and J shed 7 bases, with 18 bases lying between them. The CDR3 nucleotides read TGTGCCAGCAGCCAAGAAGAGGGGCGGCCGGACGTCGGGGAGCTGTTTTTT. Encoded protein: CASSQEEGRPDVGELFF.

The chain employs TRBV7-9 and TRBJ2-5, with 7 positions matching TRBD1. The tail of the sequence fits TRBJ2-7 better, so the J call may be wrong. From germline, CDR1 is SEHNR and CDR2 FQNEAQ (reference sequence). The CDR3 contains 14 residues. The CDR3 loop reads CASSRQGGGYEQYF. DNA of the CDR3: TGTGCCAGCAGCCGACAGGGTGGCGGCTACGAGCAGTACTTC.

The chain recombines TRBV11-1 with TRBJ2-3; TRBD2 matches 9 bases. CDR1 and CDR2 (germline): SGHAT, FQDESV (reference sequence). This CDR3 is 15 amino acids long. Trimming removed 2 bases from V and 6 bases from J; junction bases left unmatched: 6. The CDR3 region has the DNA TGTGCCAGCAGCTTACGGCTAGCGGGAAGGGATACGCAGTATTTT. This translates into CASSLRLAGRDTQYF.

The V gene is TRBV7-3, the J gene TRBJ1-2; D perhaps matches TRBD1 (6 bases). Germline V gene sequence: CDR1 SGHTA, CDR2 FQGTGA. The V end was cut by 1 base, the J end by 7 bases, with 28 bases between. This CDR3 contains 19 residues. The DNA of the CDR3 is TGTGCCAGCAGCTTAATGAGGGTAGACCCTACTGTAACCAGGGGTGGCTACACCTTC. Amino acid sequence: CASSLMRVDPTVTRGGYTF.

The gene calls are TRBV6-5 and TRBJ1-5; no definite D call. The CDR3 extends over 13 amino acids. V was cut by 6 bases and J by 0 bases, with 6 bases left in between. The germline V gene has CDR1 MNHEY and CDR2 SVGAGI. CDR3 residues: CASSDGSNQPQHF. CDR3 bases: TGTGCCAGCAGCGACGGTAGCAATCAGCCCCAGCATTTT.

V usage is TRBV11-2 and J usage is TRBJ2-2; D remains ambiguous. CDR1 and CDR2 from the germline V gene are SGHAT and FQNNGV. The CDR3 is 13 amino acids. With 1 base removed from V and 6 bases from J, the gap between germline ends came to 6 bases. Here the CDR3 reads CASSLVASGELFF. The CDR3, as DNA: TGTGCCAGCAGCTTAGTTGCGTCCGGGGAGCTGTTTTTT. Supplemented by reference TRBV11-2 and TRBJ2-2, the full variable domain reads EAGVAQSPRYKIIEKRQSVAFWCNPISGHATLYWYQQILGQGPKLLIQFQNNGVVDDSQLPKDRFSAERLKGVDSTLKIQPAKLEDSAVYLCASSLVASGELFFGEGSRLTVL.

The rearrangement joins TRBV30 to TRBJ1-5; no firm D call. Trimming pared 0 bases from V and 0 bases from J, leaving 6 bases between. CDR1 GTSNPN and CDR2 SVGIG come from the germline V gene (reference sequence). The CDR3 totals 14 residues. The CDR3 is CAWSVGSSNQPQHF. As DNA, the CDR3 is TGTGCCTGGAGTGTAGGGAGTAGCAATCAGCCCCAGCATTTT.

The CDR3 protein is CASSPAGGQGVNIQYF. In DNA form, the CDR3 reads TGCGCCAGCAGCCCGGCTGGGGGACAGGGAGTAAACATTCAGTACTTC. J is TRBJ2-4 and V is TRBV5-1, with TRBD1 identical over 9 bases. The CDR3 length is 16 residues. J gave up 6 bases and V 4 bases, and 11 bases lay outside the gene matches. Germline V lookup: CDR1 SGHRS, CDR2 YFSETQ.

The V gene is TRBV6-5, the J gene TRBJ1-5, with D tentatively TRBD1 (5 bases). The CDR3 length is 13 residues. CDR1 is MNHEY and CDR2 is SVGAGI in the germline V gene. Trimming shortened V by 5 bases and J by 3 bases, and 8 bases separated the two germline ends. This CDR3 reads CASSGGFNQPQHF. The CDR3 DNA reads TGTGCCAGCAGTGGGGGTTTCAATCAGCCCCAGCATTTT.

The chain combines TRBV5-1 with TRBJ2-3; no firm D call. The CDR3 covers 13 residues. V was clipped by 0 bases and J by 2 bases, with 4 bases between them. CDR1 is SGHRS and CDR2 is YFSETQ in the germline V gene. The CDR3 DNA sequence: TGCGCCAGCAGCTTGGACGTCACAGATACGCAGTATTTT. This translates into CASSLDVTDTQYF.

The V call is TRBV28, the J call TRBJ2-2, with TRBD1 as a possible D gene (5 bases). Trimming pared 10 bases from V and 2 bases from J, leaving 14 bases between. CDR3 size: 14 residues. Germline V CDR1 and CDR2: MDHEN, SYDVKM. The CDR3 loop is CATRQLRNTGELFF. DNA for the CDR3: TGTGCCACACGACAGCTCCGCAACACCGGGGAGCTGTTTTTT.

The V and J genes are TRBV7-2 and TRBJ2-4; D is uncertain. Germline CDR1 reads SGHTA; CDR2 reads FQGNSA. Trimming stripped 5 bases from V and 0 bases from J, with 14 bases between. The CDR3 covers 16 residues. The CDR3 sequence is CASSKTTEVAKNIQYF. The CDR3 region has the DNA TGTGCCAGCAGCAAGACCACCGAGGTAGCCAAAAACATTCAGTACTTC. The entire variable domain, with the rest obtained from reference TRBV7-2 and TRBJ2-4, is as follows: GAGVSQSPSNKVTEKGKDVELRCDPISGHTALYWYRQSLGQGLEFLIYFQGNSAPDKSGLPSDRFSAERTGGSVSTLTIQRTQQEDSAVYLCASSKTTEVAKNIQYFGAGTRLSVL.

CDR3 loop: CASSDLRSGGYTF. The CDR3 DNA reads TGCGCCAGCAGTGACTTGAGGTCGGGTGGCTACACCTTC. The V call is TRBV10-1, the J call TRBJ1-2; no clear D. CDR1 and CDR2 from the germline V gene are WNHNN and SYGVQD (reference sequence). The CDR3 is 13 amino acids. V gave up 3 bases and J gave up 7 bases, with 12 bases separating them.

The chain has TRBV2 and TRBJ1-4, with TRBD1 as a possible D gene (6 bases). The V gene's germline CDR1 is SNHLY and CDR2 FYNNEI. The CDR3 extends over 14 amino acids. V was clipped by 5 bases and J by 3 bases, with 10 bases between them. The CDR3 DNA reads TGTGCCAGCAGTATACAGGGAGCTAATGAAAAACTGTTTTTT. Protein: CASSIQGANEKLFF.

The rearrangement joins TRBV2 to TRBJ1-2; D is ambiguous. Germline CDR1 reads SNHLY; CDR2 reads FYNNEI. CDR3 size: 11 residues. V was shortened by 6 bases and J by 8 bases, with 10 bases between the two germline ends. The CDR3 DNA follows: TGTGCCAGCAGCAGCCTGAAGGGCTACACCTTC. It specifies CASSSLKGYTF. The full variable domain, rest sourced from reference TRBV2 and TRBJ1-2, is EPEVTQTPSHQVTQMGQEVILRCVPISNHLYFYWYRQILGQKVEFLVSFYNNEISEKSEIFDDQFSVERPDGSNFTLKIRSTKLEDSAMYFCASSSLKGYTFGSGTRLTVV.

The rearrangement joins TRBV7-6 to TRBJ1-2; the D is unclear. V lost 2 bases and J 4 bases, leaving 14 bases between the germline ends. Germline V gene sequence: CDR1 SGHVS, CDR2 FNYEAQ. The CDR3 loop spans 15 amino acids. This chain's CDR3 is CASSLSSRKTYGYTF. The CDR3 DNA sequence: TGTGCCAGCAGCTTAAGTAGTCGAAAGACCTATGGCTACACCTTC.

The rearrangement links TRBV19 to TRBJ2-7; 8 nucleotides line up with TRBD2. The V gene end was trimmed by 9 bases and the J gene end by 4 bases; junction bases not matched to a gene: 8. CDR3 length: 13 residues. Germline lookup yields CDR1 LNHDA and CDR2 SQIVND (reference sequence). The CDR3: CARGGGRMYEQYF. The CDR3 region has the DNA TGTGCCAGGGGCGGGGGGCGCATGTACGAGCAGTACTTC.

This chain joins TRBV6-5 and TRBJ2-7; 8 bases align to TRBD1. CDR1 and CDR2 from the germline V gene are MNHEY and SVGAGI. V dropped 7 bases and J dropped 4; count of bases not matched to a gene: 12. CDR3 length: 15 amino acids. CDR3 in amino acids: CASTQDRQGWYEQYF. In nucleotides, the CDR3 is TGTGCCAGCACCCAAGACAGACAGGGGTGGTACGAGCAGTACTTC.